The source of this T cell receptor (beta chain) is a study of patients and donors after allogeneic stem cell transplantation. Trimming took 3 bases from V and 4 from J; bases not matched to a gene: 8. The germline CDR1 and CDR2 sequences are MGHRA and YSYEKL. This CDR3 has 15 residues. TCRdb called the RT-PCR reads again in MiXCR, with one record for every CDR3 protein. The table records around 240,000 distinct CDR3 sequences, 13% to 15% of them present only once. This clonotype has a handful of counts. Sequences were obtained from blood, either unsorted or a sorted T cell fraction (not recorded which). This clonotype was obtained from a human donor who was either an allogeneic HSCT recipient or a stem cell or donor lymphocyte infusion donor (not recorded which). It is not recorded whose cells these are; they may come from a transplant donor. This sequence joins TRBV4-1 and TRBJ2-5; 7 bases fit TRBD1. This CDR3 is CASSQEVGGRETQYF. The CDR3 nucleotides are TGCGCCAGCAGCCAGGAAGTAGGGGGCCGAGAGACCCAGTACTTC.